This note documents a single TCR beta chain sequence. The antigen this receptor binds is unknown. Nothing much larger sits one base from this clone, and base qualities are not available. The data originate from a study of identical twins (dated by TCRdb to between 2015 and 2016). Describing the broader study: TCR alpha and beta repertoires from monozygotic twins, unrelated adults of various ages and cord blood were deep-sequenced to test whether fetal clonotypes persist. To rule out contamination, the twin experiments were replicated at different times with different library preparation protocols. Study-wide findings and limitations: Zero-insertion analyses could be partly confounded by invariant T cells such as MAIT and iNKT, although diverse VJ usage argued against such confounding for most clonotypes. Out-of-frame TCR alpha sequences shared between twins showed an excess of low generation-probability sequences compared with coincidental sharing between unrelated individuals. In monozygotic twins, out-of-frame TCR alpha sharing was systematically underestimated by recombination models, although the models agreed with sharing between unrelated individuals. Because the same donors could not be followed over many years, conclusions were based on cross-sectional statistical analysis. Excess twin sharing in beta out-of-frame sequences was weaker because fewer shared sequences lowered the signal-to-noise ratio. Fewer insertions were carried by abundant cord blood beta clonotypes; a weaker similar trend was observed in young adult naive repertoires, while no such trend was observed in memory repertoires.

All donors were healthy Caucasians. The germline V gene specifies SGHVS as CDR1 and FQNEAQ as CDR2. The CDR3 contains 15 residues, cysteine and phenylalanine counted. Kept here is only the CDR3 DNA, which spans 45 bases and is read in frame from base 1. A distance of 12 bases separates the germline ends of V and J, which lose 2 bases and 3 bases respectively. To prepare the library, 5' RACE was applied. These reads were obtained on an Illumina HiSeq 2000. Template switching added a universal primer binding site, and the final cDNA carried a unique molecular identifier that allowed TCR cDNA molecules to be counted accurately. Specific primers in the conserved constant-segment region were used to synthesize first-strand cDNA for TCR alpha and beta chains. To control for contamination, each cDNA library was double barcoded with a SMART-Mk sample barcode plus Illumina barcodes. TruSeq adapter sequences along with Illumina sample barcodes were introduced in two successive PCR steps. The TCR alpha and beta cDNA libraries were sequenced on the Illumina HiSeq platform using custom primers. The published analysis was carried out like this. MiGEC processed the raw reads to extract unique molecular identifiers, while MiXCR was used to determine the CDR3 positions. Recombination models were inferred per individual with the repgenHMM and IGoR tools using an EM algorithm. Shared clonotypes were analyzed with the tcR package in R, and sharing was normalized by the product of cloneset sizes. To study raw recombination without the effects of thymic and clonal selection, out-of-frame nonproductive sequences were analyzed. TCRdb reprocessed the public reads (quality trimming at Q25 with fastp, clone calling with MiXCR) and kept in-frame beta chains. Rows are unified per CDR3 protein, each entry keeping the most common DNA and genes. TCRdb, rather than the study authors, made the V and J calls. The sample records 1.5 million to 2 million distinct CDR3 sequences, more than 30% of which are singletons. The leading ten clones occupy approximately 0.29% of the sample.

The receptor comes from a newborn girl in good health. The chain was built from TRBV7-8 and TRBJ2-3; the best D guess is TRBD2, with 6 bases matching. Material for sequencing was cord blood. In nucleotide form, the sequence is TGTGCCAGCAGCTTATACCTAGCGAGAACAGATACGCAGTATTTT. This gives the protein CASSLYLARTDTQYF. Where the CDR3 stops, the reference TRBV7-8 and TRBJ2-3 genes take over; the full variable domain is GAGVSQSPRYKVAKRGQDVALRCDPISGHVSLFWYQQALGQGPEFLTYFQNEAQLDKSGLPSDRFFAERPEGSVSTLKIQRTQQEDSAVYLCASSLYLARTDTQYFGPGTRLTVL.